Shown below are 3 T cell receptor beta chains from a single sample sequenced in a study of T cell responses to AZD1222 COVID-19 vaccine (dated by TCRdb to about 2021). The sample's time point label, decoded: baseline before first vaccination. The protocol used for the library was the immunoSEQ multiplex PCR assay. TCRdb provides this immuneACCESS table in a form limited to in-frame rearrangements. Some clones are lacking; in checked studies, under half of them reflect an unresolved V gene, and why the rest are absent is not known. This specimen's table enumerates over 140,000 clones. Over 2% of the sample is in the top ten clones. The specimen sequenced was peripheral blood. The origin of the receptors is an adult in good health.

The chain combines TRBV29-1 with TRBJ1-2; D is unclear. CDR1 SQVTM and CDR2 ANQGSEA come from the germline V gene. Trimming left V 3 bases short and J 8 bases short, with 16 bases between. The CDR3 loop spans 13 amino acids. The CDR3 reads CSVDRQDARGYTF. In DNA form, the CDR3 reads TGCAGCGTTGATCGGCAGGACGCCAGGGGCTACACCTTC. Drawing the rest from reference TRBV29-1 and TRBJ1-2, the complete variable domain is SAVISQKPSRDICQRGTSLTIQCQVDSQVTMMFWYRQQPGQSLTLIATANQGSEATYESGFVIDKFPISRPNLTFSTLTVSNMSPEDSSIYLCSVDRQDARGYTFGSGTRLTVV.

The rearrangement uses TRBV16 and TRBJ2-5, with 7 bases fitting TRBD1. Germline CDR1 is KGHSY and CDR2 is FQNENV. The CDR3 extends over 16 amino acids. V lost 5 bases and J lost 7; bases outside the gene matches: 16. CDR3 residues: CASSGTSGGVRWTQYF. CDR3 DNA: TGTGCCAGCAGCGGGACCTCAGGGGGTGTACGTTGGACCCAGTACTTC. The complete variable domain, with remaining parts taken from reference TRBV16 and TRBJ2-5, reads GEEVAQTPKHLVRGEGQKAKLYCAPIKGHSYVFWYQQVLKNEFKFLISFQNENVFDETGMPKERFSAKCLPNSPCSLEIQATKLEDSAVYFCASSGTSGGVRWTQYFGPGTRLLVL.

This chain connects TRBV5-1 to TRBJ2-3, with D uncertain. Germline V lookup: CDR1 SGHRS, CDR2 YFSETQ. V was trimmed by 0 bases and J by 6 bases, leaving 11 bases between them. This CDR3 region has 14 residues. CDR3 coding DNA: TGCGCCAGCAGCTTGGAACGGCCCGGGGATACGCAGTATTTT. Residues: CASSLERPGDTQYF.